Described below is a single TCR beta chain sequence and its context. One end of the junction does not line up with germline, which may come from a read error. The repertoire was sequenced with immunoSEQ multiplex PCR; TCRdb's copy has only in-frame clones and lacks some. The sample contains fewer than 60,000 clones, roughly four fifths of which appear only once. This record belongs to a study of PD-L1 blockade in urothelial cancer. Study-level information: After treatment start, blood was analyzed at 3 weeks (second dose) and at 6 weeks.

CDR1 and CDR2 (germline): MDHEN, SYDVKM. The CDR3 has 13 amino acids. The time point denotes: pretreatment peripheral blood. The clonotype originates from a man aged 70 or older with urothelial cancer. The chain couples TRBV28 to TRBJ2-5, with TRBD2 matching 9 bases. Sequenced material: PBMCs, taken around atezolizumab (anti-PD-L1) treatment. CDR3 loop: CASTLAGVETQYF. CDR3 nucleotide sequence: TGTGCCAGCACTTTAGCGGGAGTGGAGACCCAGTACTTC. The full variable domain, completed using reference TRBV28 and TRBJ2-5, is DVKVTQSSRYLVKRTGEKVFLECVQDMDHENMFWYRQDPGLGLRLIYFSYDVKMKEKGDIPEGYSVSREKKERFSLILESASTNQTSMYLCASTLAGVETQYFGPGTRLLVL.